The next 22 T cell receptor beta chains were all read from a single sample in a study of PD-1 blockade in classical Hodgkin lymphoma. Assay: immunoSEQ multiplex PCR; the TCRdb copy retains only in-frame clones and omits some. The table has roughly 100,000 clones, approximately 89% seen once. The time point denotes: cycle 4 day 1 (C4D1), after five to seven weeks of nivolumab. Each patient's relapse followed autologous stem cell transplantation, and brentuximab vedotin exposure varied. The material sequenced was peripheral blood mononuclear cells (PBMCs), taken before the fourth cycle of nivolumab. These receptors were obtained from a human donor with classical Hodgkin lymphoma.

This clone was detected only once. The gene calls are TRBV4-2 and TRBJ1-2; 7 nucleotides match TRBD1. V was clipped by 1 base and J by 4 bases; unmatched bases: 6. From germline, CDR1 is LGHNA and CDR2 YNFKEQ. CDR3 length equals 15 residues. CDR3 protein: CASSQGQGLGYGYTF. Written as DNA, the CDR3 is TGTGCCAGCAGCCAAGGACAGGGTTTGGGCTATGGCTACACCTTC.

This chain connects TRBV6-6 to TRBJ1-5, with TRBD1 matching 10 bases. Germline loops: CDR1 MNHNY, CDR2 SVGAGI (reference sequence). With 3 bases clipped from V and 5 bases from J, the junction kept 7 bases outside the gene matches. The CDR3 contains 16 residues. In DNA, the CDR3 is TGTGCCAGCAGTTATCTGCGGGACAGGGGACATCAGCCCCAGCATTTT. Amino acid sequence: CASSYLRDRGHQPQHF.

The genes are TRBV2 and TRBJ2-4, with 7 bases lining up with TRBD1. After removal of 5 bases from V and 4 bases from J, the junction contained 5 bases not matched to a gene. The CDR3 spans 14 residues. Germline CDR1 and CDR2: SNHLY and FYNNEI. The CDR3 spells CASSSPDRKNIQYF. DNA for the CDR3: TGTGCCAGCAGTTCCCCGGACAGGAAAAACATTCAGTACTTC.

The chain carries TRBV6-6 and TRBJ1-3; D gene ambiguous. This CDR3 comprises 15 residues. Between the trimmed V and J ends, which lost 5 bases and 2 bases, there was a span of 13 bases. Germline lookup yields CDR1 MNHNY and CDR2 SVGAGI (reference sequence). The CDR3 nucleotides are TGTGCCAGCAGTCTGACTCTTGGGGCTGGAAACACCATATATTTT. It yields the protein CASSLTLGAGNTIYF.

This clone has just a few counts. One end of the junction varies from germline; a read error may be responsible. DNA for the CDR3: TGTGCCAGCAGCGACCGGGACTCCGAGGTCTTC. Translation gives CASSDRDSEVF. The V and J genes are TRBV9 and TRBJ2-1; possible D gene TRBD2, 6 bases. The CDR3 sequence is 11 residues long. Germline V lookup: CDR1 SGDLS, CDR2 YYNGEE.

The V call is TRBV19, the J call TRBJ2-1; D unclear. The ends were cut back, 6 bases at V and 0 bases at J, with 18 bases in the middle. Germline CDR1 and CDR2: LNHDA and SQIVND (reference sequence). The CDR3 contains 17 residues. Written as DNA, the CDR3 is TGTGCCAGTAGCCCATTCGATAGGGTTAACTCCTACAATGAGCAGTTCTTC. Amino acid sequence: CASSPFDRVNSYNEQFF.

This clone was recorded once. This chain links TRBV28 with TRBJ1-5; D perhaps matches TRBD1 (5 bases). Trimming took off 2 bases at V and 7 bases at J, with 12 bases between the two ends. This CDR3 region has 14 residues. Germline assignment: CDR1 MDHEN and CDR2 SYDVKM. CDR3 in amino acids: CASSLVGLVQPQHF. CDR3 coding DNA: TGTGCCAGCAGTTTAGTGGGGCTCGTCCAGCCCCAGCATTTT. Drawing the rest from reference TRBV28 and TRBJ1-5, the complete variable domain is DVKVTQSSRYLVKRTGEKVFLECVQDMDHENMFWYRQDPGLGLRLIYFSYDVKMKEKGDIPEGYSVSREKKERFSLILESASTNQTSMYLCASSLVGLVQPQHFGDGTRLSIL.

This clone was detected once. V is TRBV7-9 and J is TRBJ1-3; D perhaps matches TRBD1 (6 bases). The V gene's germline CDR1 is SEHNR and CDR2 FQNEAQ (reference sequence). The CDR3 loop spans 13 amino acids. Trimming shortened V by 5 bases and J by 5 bases, and 10 bases separated the two germline ends. The DNA of the CDR3 is TGTGCCAGCAGCCCGGACAGCCGAAACACCATATATTTT. As protein: CASSPDSRNTIYF.

The chain combines TRBV5-4 with TRBJ2-2; perhaps TRBD1 as D (6 bases). The germline V gene encodes CDR1 SGHNT and CDR2 YYREEE (reference sequence). The ends were cut back, 4 bases at V and 1 base at J, with 8 bases in the middle. This CDR3 has 14 amino acids. This chain's CDR3 is CASSPGQNTGELFF. The CDR3 bases are TGTGCCAGCAGCCCGGGACAGAACACCGGGGAGCTGTTTTTT.

This clone was detected only once. The CDR3 sequence is CASGYVTANTEAFF. The CDR3 DNA reads as TGTGCTAGTGGTTACGTGACAGCAAACACTGAAGCTTTCTTT. The chain links TRBV12-5 to TRBJ1-1; a weak D match, TRBD1 (5 bases). With 4 bases removed from V and 2 bases from J, the gap between germline ends came to 11 bases. The CDR3 has 14 amino acids. Germline CDR1 LGHNT, CDR2 FRNRAP.

The V call is TRBV28, the J call TRBJ1-1; D unresolved. Germline V gives CDR1 MDHEN, CDR2 SYDVKM. This CDR3 region has 16 residues. V lost 5 bases, J lost 3 bases, and 19 bases lay in between. CDR3 loop: CASSLPVNTLDTEAFF. CDR3 nucleotide sequence: TGTGCCAGCAGTCTTCCAGTTAACACCCTGGACACTGAAGCTTTCTTT.

The chain has TRBV5-6 and TRBJ2-7; 8 nucleotides match TRBD2. Unmatched junction bases numbered 2, after V lost 0 bases and J lost 3 bases. The CDR3 has 14 amino acids. Looked up from germline, CDR1 is SGHDT and CDR2 is YYEEEE. CDR3 protein: CASSLGLANYEQYF. CDR3 DNA sequence: TGTGCCAGCAGCTTGGGACTAGCGAACTACGAGCAGTACTTC. The whole variable domain, remainder taken from reference TRBV5-6 and TRBJ2-7, is DAGVTQSPTHLIKTRGQQVTLRCSPKSGHDTVSWYQQALGQGPQFIFQYYEEEERQRGNFPDRFSGHQFPNYSSELNVNALLLGDSALYLCASSLGLANYEQYFGPGTRLTVT.

V and J are TRBV30 and TRBJ2-3; 7 positions match TRBD2. This CDR3 is 13 amino acids long. The V and J ends lost 5 bases and 4 bases, in that order; junction bases with no gene match: 6. Per germline, CDR1 GTSNPN and CDR2 SVGIG (reference sequence). The CDR3 nucleotides read TGTGCCTGGGGGCGGGAGATCTCAGATACGCAGTATTTT. Amino acids: CAWGREISDTQYF. The full variable domain, rest sourced from reference TRBV30 and TRBJ2-3, is SQTIHQWPATLVQPVGSPLSLECTVEGTSNPNLYWYRQAAGRGLQLLFYSVGIGQISSEVPQNLSASRPQDRQFILSSKKLLLSDSGFYLCAWGREISDTQYFGPGTRLTVL.

This clone has just a few counts. The J gene is TRBJ2-7, the V gene TRBV6-1, with 7 nucleotides matching TRBD2. The CDR3 is 16 amino acids. V dropped 4 bases and J dropped 0; count of bases not matched to a gene: 9. Germline CDR1 and CDR2: MNHNS and SASEGT. CDR3 protein: CASSVGAGVTSYEQYF. CDR3 DNA: TGTGCCAGCAGTGTTGGGGCGGGGGTTACCTCCTACGAGCAGTACTTC.

The chain links TRBV11-2 to TRBJ2-7; no clear D gene. The germline V gene encodes CDR1 SGHAT and CDR2 FQNNGV. The CDR3 totals 17 residues. V was pared by 6 bases and J by 7 bases, with 28 bases between. Written as DNA, the CDR3 is TGTGCCAGCAGTTTCCCAAGTGGGTTCGGGTTATTAGAAGAGCAGTACTTC. Encoded protein: CASSFPSGFGLLEEQYF.

The chain is built from TRBV7-9 and TRBJ1-1; 9 positions match TRBD1. The CDR3 sequence is 14 residues long. V trimming: 6 bases; J trimming: 1 base; junction bases outside the gene matches: 3. Germline V CDR1 and CDR2: SEHNR, FQNEAQ (reference sequence). For the CDR3, the DNA is TGTGCCAGCAGACGGACAGGGGAGAACACTGAAGCTTTCTTT. It specifies CASRRTGENTEAFF. The whole variable domain, remainder taken from reference TRBV7-9 and TRBJ1-1, is DTGVSQNPRHKITKRGQNVTFRCDPISEHNRLYWYRQTLGQGPEFLTYFQNEAQLEKSRLLSDRFSAERPKGSFSTLEIQRTEQGDSAMYLCASRRTGENTEAFFGQGTRLTVV.

The chain recombines TRBV29-1 with TRBJ2-5; no clear D. Trimming shortened V by 4 bases and J by 1 base, and 4 bases separated the two germline ends. The CDR3 is 11 amino acids. From germline, CDR1 is SQVTM and CDR2 ANQGSEA. The CDR3 region is CSVGFQETQYF. The CDR3 region has the DNA TGCAGCGTTGGATTCCAAGAGACCCAGTACTTC.

The chain employs TRBV6-1 and TRBJ1-1, with D uncertain. The V end lost 10 bases, the J end lost 5 bases, and 14 bases lay between the germline ends. The CDR3 extends over 12 amino acids. Germline-derived CDR1 and CDR2 are MNHNS and SASEGT. The CDR3 DNA reads TGTGCCACCTGCGAGGGATCTACTGAAGCTTTCTTT. This sequence encodes CATCEGSTEAFF.

CDR3 residues: CASSELSVSTDTQYF. The CDR3 DNA follows: TGTGCCAGCAGTGAATTAAGCGTAAGCACAGATACGCAGTATTTT. This rearrangement joins TRBV2 to TRBJ2-3, with D uncertain. There are 15 residues in the CDR3. Germline V lookup: CDR1 SNHLY, CDR2 FYNNEI. Trimming pared 2 bases from V and 0 bases from J, leaving 9 bases between.

This chain links TRBV6-1 with TRBJ2-5; TRBD2 agrees at 10 bases. The CDR3 extends over 19 amino acids. V lost 1 base and J lost 1; bases outside the gene matches: 12. Looked up from germline, CDR1 is MNHNS and CDR2 is SASEGT. For the CDR3, the DNA is TGTGCCAGCAGTGAAGGGTTTAGTAGTAGCGGGAGGATCCAAGAGACCCAGTACTTC. Its protein is CASSEGFSSSGRIQETQYF.

The table lists this clone with a count of one. This chain joins TRBV19 and TRBJ1-3; the match to TRBD1 covers 7 bases. This CDR3 region has 19 residues. Germline-derived CDR1 and CDR2 are LNHDA and SQIVND (reference sequence). J was trimmed by 1 base and V by 9 bases; bases with no gene match: 21. CDR3 DNA sequence: TGTGCCAGCACCCTATTTTCGACGGAGGACAGGCGTTCTGGAAACACCATATATTTT. Translated: CASTLFSTEDRRSGNTIYF.

The chain combines TRBV7-2 with TRBJ1-1; a possible D gene is TRBD1 (6 bases). Trimming cost V 3 bases and J 5 bases, with 13 bases left between them. Germline V gene lookup returns CDR1 SGHTA and CDR2 FQGNSA. There are 14 residues in the CDR3. The DNA of the CDR3 is TGTGCCAGCAGCTTCACACAGGGTGGAACTGAAGCTTTCTTT. This codes for CASSFTQGGTEAFF.